These 30 T cell receptor beta chains were sequenced from one sample in a study of blood T cell repertoires in COVID-19. This table comes from immunoSEQ multiplex PCR, and its TCRdb copy is limited to in-frame clones, with some not included. The sample includes a few hundred thousand clones, approximately 90% of them seen just once. Sequencing was carried out using peripheral blood. Every receptor here comes from a woman aged 25 to 39 with COVID-19, enrolled during active disease.

The chain couples TRBV7-9 to TRBJ2-5; 7 positions match TRBD1. In germline, CDR1 is SEHNR, CDR2 FQNEAQ (reference sequence). CDR3 size: 15 residues. V gave up 1 base and J gave up 3 bases; unmatched junction bases: 5. The CDR3 DNA reads as TGTGCCAGCAGCTTAGGAGCCGGGACAGAAGAGACCCAGTACTTC. This translates into CASSLGAGTEETQYF.

The gene calls are TRBV10-3 and TRBJ1-4; D gene unclear. Germline V CDR1 and CDR2: ENHRY, SYGVKD. The CDR3 sequence is 12 residues long. The V end lost 11 bases, the J end lost 2 bases, and 9 bases lay between the germline ends. CDR3 nucleotides: TGTGCCTCGGGTGTGACTAATGAAAAACTGTTTTTT. The encoded protein is CASGVTNEKLFF.

The chain links TRBV5-1 to TRBJ2-1; 12 bases fit TRBD2. This CDR3 spans 15 amino acids. Germline-derived CDR1 and CDR2 are SGHRS and YFSETQ. The trim removed 4 bases at V and 3 bases at J, leaving 2 bases unmatched. CDR3 in amino acids: CASSLTSGSYNEQFF. In DNA, the CDR3 is TGCGCCAGCAGCCTGACTAGCGGGAGCTACAATGAGCAGTTCTTC.

This clone was observed a single time. The rearrangement joins TRBV9 to TRBJ1-5, with D tentatively TRBD1 (6 bases). From germline, CDR1 is SGDLS and CDR2 YYNGEE. The CDR3 is made up of 16 amino acids. With 0 bases removed from V and 1 base from J, the gap between germline ends came to 11 bases. The CDR3 nucleotides are TGTGCCAGCAGCGTAGGAGAGGGGGGGAGCAATCAGCCCCAGCATTTT. Protein: CASSVGEGGSNQPQHF. The complete variable domain, with remaining parts taken from reference TRBV9 and TRBJ1-5, reads DSGVTQTPKHLITATGQRVTLRCSPRSGDLSVYWYQQSLDQGLQFLIQYYNGEERAKGNILERFSAQQFPDLHSELNLSSLELGDSALYFCASSVGEGGSNQPQHFGDGTRLSIL.

This clone was counted a few times. V and J are TRBV29-1 and TRBJ2-1; 8 bases agree with TRBD1. CDR3 size: 13 residues. J was trimmed by 4 bases and V by 6 bases; bases with no gene match: 5. Germline V gene sequence: CDR1 SQVTM, CDR2 ANQGSEA. The CDR3 DNA reads TGCAGCGTGGAGGGACAGGCATACAATGAGCAGTTCTTC. Its protein product is CSVEGQAYNEQFF.

The chain joins TRBV4-1 to TRBJ1-1; TRBD1 aligns across 11 bases. CDR3 length equals 17 residues. Per germline, CDR1 MGHRA and CDR2 YSYEKL. With V trimmed by 4 bases and J by 3 bases, 10 bases remained unmatched. The chain's CDR3 is CASSRGRDRGLYTEAFF. In DNA, the CDR3 is TGCGCCAGCAGCCGCGGCCGGGACAGGGGGTTATACACTGAAGCTTTCTTT.

The gene calls are TRBV5-5 and TRBJ1-1; D is unclear. The CDR3 runs to 13 residues. The V and J ends lost 3 bases and 14 bases respectively, with 20 bases between them. CDR1 is SGHKS, CDR2 YYEKEE, per germline (reference sequence). The chain's CDR3 is CASSSGAPSTPFF. DNA of the CDR3: TGTGCCAGCAGCTCGGGAGCCCCCTCCACCCCGTTCTTT. The full variable domain, its missing parts supplied by reference TRBV5-5 and TRBJ1-1, is DAGVTQSPTHLIKTRGQQVTLRCSPISGHKSVSWYQQVLGQGPQFIFQYYEKEERGRGNFPDRFSARQFPNYSSELNVNALLLGDSALYLCASSSGAPSTPFFGQGTRLTVV.

This chain uses TRBV27 with TRBJ2-1, with D hard to call. Germline-derived CDR1 and CDR2 are MNHEY and SMNVEV (reference sequence). The CDR3 is 11 residues long. The V end was cut by 8 bases, the J end by 6 bases, with 8 bases between. The CDR3 DNA is TGTGCCAGCGCAGGTCTCAATGAGCAGTTCTTC. This translates into CASAGLNEQFF.

The J gene is TRBJ2-5, the V gene TRBV14; 9 bases match TRBD2. The CDR3 runs to 17 residues. The V gene's germline CDR1 is SGHDN and CDR2 FVKESK. The J segment lost 5 bases and the V segment lost 2 bases, leaving 12 bases of the junction unmatched. CDR3 sequence (DNA): TGTGCCAGCAGCCAATTGACTAGCGGCTCCCGCGCGGAGACCCAGTACTTC. It yields the protein CASSQLTSGSRAETQYF.

This chain connects TRBV7-8 to TRBJ1-4, with 7 bases fitting TRBD1. Germline trimming cut 5 bases from V and 4 bases from J; bases unmatched to any gene: 7. The germline CDR1 and CDR2 sequences are SGHVS and FQNEAQ. The CDR3 extends over 15 amino acids. The CDR3 DNA follows: TGTGCCAGCAGCACATCAGGGGGTAGTAATGAAAAACTGTTTTTT. Its protein product is CASSTSGGSNEKLFF.

The count of this clone is one. The CDR3 coding sequence is TGTGCCAGCAGCCTCCGGGGGAACTATGGCTACACCTTC. Translation: CASSLRGNYGYTF. The rearrangement uses TRBV7-9 and TRBJ1-2; tentatively, D is TRBD1 (5 bases). V gave up 5 bases and J gave up 2 bases, with 9 bases separating them. CDR1 is SEHNR, CDR2 FQNEAQ, per germline (reference sequence). The CDR3 is 13 residues long.

This clone was picked up one time. Other DNA sequences in the same sample also yield this CDR3. The V and J genes are TRBV27 and TRBJ2-7; no definite D call. The V and J ends lost 0 bases and 0 bases respectively, with 3 bases between them. Germline V CDR1 and CDR2: MNHEY, SMNVEV (reference sequence). The length of the CDR3 is 13 residues. CDR3 nucleotides: TGTGCCAGCAGTTTATCGGCCTCCTACGAGCAGTACTTC. It yields the protein CASSLSASYEQYF.

The V gene is TRBV20-1, the J gene TRBJ1-2, with a possible D match to TRBD1 (6 bases). The CDR3 contains 11 residues. Per the germline V gene, CDR1 is DFQATT and CDR2 is SNEGSKA (reference sequence). Trimming cost V 5 bases and J 7 bases, with 11 bases left between them. In nucleotides, the CDR3 is TGCAGTGCTCTGACAGGCTCTGGCTACACCTTC. Amino acid sequence: CSALTGSGYTF.

The CDR3 DNA is TGTGCCAGCAGCCCAGGGTATGCGGCTTTCTTT. Its protein is CASSPGYAAFF. The chain is built from TRBV28 and TRBJ1-1; D may be TRBD1 (5 bases). In germline, CDR1 is MDHEN, CDR2 SYDVKM. The V and J ends lost 6 bases and 11 bases respectively, with 13 bases between them. The CDR3 spans 11 residues.

The V call is TRBV30, the J call TRBJ1-2, with 9 bases lining up with TRBD1. Germline V lookup: CDR1 GTSNPN, CDR2 SVGIG (reference sequence). The CDR3 covers 14 residues. The J segment lost 4 bases and the V segment lost 1 base, leaving 4 bases of the junction unmatched. The CDR3 loop is CAWSAGTGPYGYTF. The CDR3 nucleotides are TGTGCCTGGAGTGCCGGGACAGGGCCCTATGGCTACACCTTC.

This clone was counted a few times. The chain uses TRBV18 and TRBJ2-5; perhaps TRBD1 as D (6 bases). V was pared by 1 base and J by 4 bases, with 10 bases between. In germline, CDR1 is KGHSH, CDR2 LQKENI. The CDR3 extends over 14 amino acids. The CDR3 coding sequence is TGTGCCAGCTCACCACAAGGGGGTGCAGAGACCCAGTACTTC. Translating it yields CASSPQGGAETQYF.

This clone was picked up one time. This sequence joins TRBV20-1 and TRBJ2-3; 10 nucleotides agree with TRBD2. This CDR3 spans 15 amino acids. Losses at the gene ends were 3 bases for V and 2 bases for J; bases not matched to a gene: 5. Germline V gene sequence: CDR1 DFQATT, CDR2 SNEGSKA (reference sequence). This CDR3 reads CSASPTSGHTDTQYF. In DNA, the CDR3 is TGCAGTGCTAGTCCGACTAGCGGGCACACAGATACGCAGTATTTT.

The J gene is TRBJ1-1, the V gene TRBV7-9; 7 bases align to TRBD1. After removal of 1 base from V and 4 bases from J, the junction contained 3 bases not matched to a gene. Germline V lookup: CDR1 SEHNR, CDR2 FQNEAQ (reference sequence). This CDR3 region has 14 residues. Here the CDR3 DNA reads TGTGCCAGCAGCTTAGGACAGGGTGCCACTGAAGCTTTCTTT. Protein sequence: CASSLGQGATEAFF.

A single count supports this clone. The chain has TRBV5-4 and TRBJ1-1, with 7 bases that match TRBD1. The germline gives CDR1 SGHNT, CDR2 YYREEE (reference sequence). V dropped 3 bases and J dropped 4; count of bases not matched to a gene: 9. The CDR3 totals 15 residues. DNA of the CDR3: TGTGCCAGCAGCTCGAAACAGGGGAGGAGCACTGAAGCTTTCTTT. Its protein product is CASSSKQGRSTEAFF.

This rearrangement joins TRBV9 to TRBJ1-6; D may be TRBD1 (5 bases). Trimming removed 4 bases from V and 10 bases from J, with 12 bases in between. The CDR3 is 13 residues long. Per the germline V gene, CDR1 is SGDLS and CDR2 is YYNGEE. The CDR3 region has the DNA TGTGCCAGCAGCACAACAGGTGGATCACCCCTCCACTTT. Translating gives CASSTTGGSPLHF.

V and J are TRBV4-1 and TRBJ2-7; 12 nucleotides line up with TRBD2. CDR1 MGHRA and CDR2 YSYEKL come from the germline V gene. Germline trimming cut 2 bases from V and 4 bases from J; bases unmatched to any gene: 3. CDR3 length equals 15 residues. The CDR3 here is CASSQLAGGGYEQYF. CDR3 DNA: TGCGCCAGCAGCCAACTAGCGGGAGGGGGGTACGAGCAGTACTTC.

The rearrangement uses TRBV19 and TRBJ2-1, with 9 bases aligning to TRBD2. The CDR3 runs 14 residues. V trimming: 4 bases; J trimming: 8 bases; junction bases outside the gene matches: 6. The V gene's germline CDR1 is LNHDA and CDR2 SQIVND (reference sequence). The CDR3 sequence: CASSNAGGWHEQFF. Written as DNA, the CDR3 is TGTGCCAGTAGTAACGCGGGAGGGTGGCATGAGCAGTTCTTC.

The rearrangement links TRBV29-1 to TRBJ1-1; D is ambiguous. There are 12 residues in the CDR3. CDR1 SQVTM and CDR2 ANQGSEA come from the germline V gene. Between the trimmed V and J ends, which lost 4 bases and 5 bases, there was a span of 11 bases. The CDR3 protein is CSVGGGLTEAFF. In DNA form, the CDR3 reads TGCAGCGTTGGAGGAGGGTTGACTGAAGCTTTCTTT.

J is TRBJ1-2 and V is TRBV5-1, with 7 bases lining up with TRBD1. The germline CDR1 and CDR2 sequences are SGHRS and YFSETQ. This CDR3 has 12 residues. V gave up 4 bases and J gave up 7 bases; unmatched junction bases: 4. CDR3 coding DNA: TGCGCCAGCAGCACCGGACAGGCTGGCTACACCTTC. Its protein is CASSTGQAGYTF.

This chain links TRBV6-2 or TRBV6-3 with TRBJ2-1, with 16 bases matching TRBD2. In germline, CDR1 is MNHEY, CDR2 SVGEGT. CDR3 length: 18 amino acids. The J segment lost 6 bases and the V segment lost 2 bases, leaving 7 bases of the junction unmatched. The CDR3 nucleotides read TGTGCCAGCAGTTACCTTACCGGGACTAGCGGGAGGGGCAATGAGCAGTTCTTC. Protein product: CASSYLTGTSGRGNEQFF.

The V and J genes are TRBV28 and TRBJ1-3; no firm D call. V lost 2 bases and J lost 4, with 6 bases in between. Germline V gives CDR1 MDHEN, CDR2 SYDVKM. The CDR3 extends over 13 amino acids. CDR3 protein: CASSLLGGNTIYF. CDR3 nucleotide sequence: TGTGCCAGCAGTTTACTCGGGGGAAACACCATATATTTT.

The chain uses TRBV3-1 (or the pseudogene TRBV3-2) and TRBJ1-2; D is perhaps TRBD1 (5 bases). Germline lookup yields CDR1 LGHDT and CDR2 YNNKEL (reference sequence). This CDR3 has 16 amino acids. The V and J ends lost 0 bases and 2 bases respectively, with 13 bases between them. CDR3 sequence: CASSQDWGGVNYGYTF. The CDR3 DNA sequence: TGTGCCAGCAGCCAAGATTGGGGCGGAGTCAACTATGGCTACACCTTC.

The chain employs TRBV21-1 and TRBJ2-1; the listed D gene, TRBD2, was not tested against the DNA. TRBV21-1 represents a pseudogene. The CDR3 extends over 15 amino acids. In nucleotides, the CDR3 is TGTGCCAGTCTACCCGGAGCGGGAGGCCACAATGAGCAGTTCTTC. It codes for CASLPGAGGHNEQFF.

The rearrangement joins TRBV3-1 (or the pseudogene TRBV3-2) to TRBJ2-5, with 9 bases that match TRBD2. Per germline, CDR1 LGHDT and CDR2 YNNKEL (reference sequence). Losses at the gene ends were 0 bases for V and 9 bases for J; bases not matched to a gene: 5. The CDR3 is 14 amino acids. CDR3 region: CASSQEGLAGPQYF. In DNA form, the CDR3 reads TGTGCCAGCAGCCAAGAGGGGCTAGCGGGGCCCCAGTACTTC.

This clone occurred a few times. V gene TRBV4-2 combines with J gene TRBJ1-2; 8 bases map to TRBD1. V lost 3 bases to trimming and J lost 8 bases; unmatched junction nucleotides: 5. Germline V CDR1 and CDR2: LGHNA, YNFKEQ. The CDR3 contains 13 residues. The CDR3 nucleotides are TGTGCCAGCAGCCAGGACAGGGAAAAGGGCTACACCTTC. As protein: CASSQDREKGYTF.